Given below is one T cell receptor (beta chain) in context. The sample holds a few counts of this clonotype. The antigen this receptor binds is unknown. Base-call qualities are not available, and no considerably larger clone is one nucleotide away. This specimen comes from a study of T cell repertoires in cytomegalovirus infection (dated by TCRdb to between 2018 and 2021). Background on the whole study: Recently identified HLA-C-restricted CMV epitopes, whose presentation resists viral immunomodulation, were targeted by peptide stimulations together with well-studied HLA-B-restricted epitopes. Donor HLA type was relevant to the analysis, as public TCR beta signatures indicated carriage of CMV infection together with the matching HLA type.

V ends up 4 bases short and J 4 bases short, with an unmatched junction base count of 10. The CDR3, cysteine through phenylalanine, is 16 amino acids long. CDR3 DNA only is kept here, 48 bases in frame from base 1. Taken from the germline V gene, the CDR1 and CDR2 loops are SGHVS and FQNEAQ. Results and caveats for the whole study, not just this receptor: The ex vivo response was dominated by HLA-C-restricted CMV-specific TCR beta clonotypes, and the single most frequent clonotype in two of eight donors was supplied by these HLA-C-restricted clonotypes. In both this cohort and an independent roughly 330-donor cohort, the cumulative frequency of public TCR beta family members distinguished carriers of CMV infection plus the relevant HLA type.

The treatment or condition label, as the study defines it: in vitro stimulation with specific CMV peptide epitopes to enrich CMV-specific T cells. This sample was sequenced with an Illumina HiSeq 1500. TCRdb ran its own pipeline on the public reads, namely fastp trimming at Q25 and MiXCR clone calling, and kept in-frame beta chains. Rows are unified per CDR3 protein, each entry keeping the most common DNA and genes. In this sample the table shows about a million distinct CDR3 sequences, about a third of which occur a single time. Clones ranked in the top ten supply about 14% of the sample. This receptor was obtained from a human donor in good health (CMV status not recorded). Some clones in this sample may be carry-over from other donors' samples. The chain employs TRBV7-8 and TRBJ2-1; 7 central nucleotides agree with TRBD2. This specimen was cultured CD8+ T cells from PBMCs, taken from culture after CMV antigen stimulation. DNA sequence: TGTGCCAGCAGCTACCGGGGAGCGGGGATATACAATGAGCAGTTCTTC. Its protein is CASSYRGAGIYNEQFF.